Given below is one T cell receptor (beta chain) in context. What this receptor recognizes is not known. Base-call qualities are not available, and no considerably larger clone is one nucleotide away. Using the deep immunoSEQ assay, multiplex PCR amplified TCR CDR3 regions from genomic DNA. Extracted genomic DNA from each cell subset was distributed evenly across all wells of several immunoSEQ 96-well plates, and each plate was treated as a replicate. Each replicate PCR for sorted subsets received roughly 0.2 ug genomic DNA, equal to some 32,000 T cell genomes. The purified libraries were quantified using a Qubit 3.0 fluorometer, sized with a Bioanalyzer 2100, and then quantified again using the KAPA Library Quantification kit. A separate single-read 150-cycle Illumina NextSeq 550 flow cell was used to sequence each immunoSEQ 96-well plate. Concerning the study's data processing: Because the immunoSEQ output included only junctional sequences and no quality scores, the filtering could not be the same as the filtering used for full-length reads. To assign V/J genes and CDR3, sequences were annotated using PyIR, a Python wrapper for IgBLAST v1.9, with IMGT germline references. Reads were filtered out if the reads had weak V/J assignments (E-value above 1e-6), no CDR3, stop codons, out-of-frame junctions, or ambiguous translated residues. A V3J clonotype was defined by an identical inferred V gene, J gene, and CDR3 amino acid sequence. Percentage overlap between repertoires was calculated by dividing the number of shared unique clonotypes by the size of the smaller repertoire. RTK rarefaction, the Chao1 estimator, and Recon v2.1 estimates of unobserved clonotypes were used to assess repertoire richness. For all TCRbeta clonotypes obtained by the gDNA method from a few donors, generation probabilities were computed with OLGA. TCRdb obtained this table from immuneACCESS and retained in-frame rearrangements with V and J assigned. These tables miss some clones; where compared with another copy, unresolved V genes account for less than half of the shortfall, and the remainder is unexplained. V and J calls and clone size are given by that table; D and trimming were obtained from the DNA. Counted in this sample were about 1.1 million clones; around 82% of them appeared once. The leading ten clones occupy about 0.52% of the sample.

CDR1 is given as SQVTM and CDR2 as ANQGSEA, both from the germline V gene. The CDR3 measures 14 amino acids from cysteine to phenylalanine. The CDR3 DNA has 42 bases and is translated from base 1. V loses 4 bases of germline sequence and J loses 2 bases, and the interval between the two ends is 12 bases. This sample was included in a study of shared clonotypes between healthy human individuals (dated by TCRdb to the early 2020s). Looking at the study overall: Two women and a few men aged 18 to 49 years were included in the cohort. Per donor, leukapheresis produced somewhere between about 0.85 and 9.5 billion PBMCs. To estimate repertoire size and how much clonotypes are shared between individuals, the study performed deep sequencing of blood TCR repertoires from 4 to 6 healthy adults. For each donor, CD4 naive and CD4 memory were each given three plates, CD8 naive was given two plates, and CD8 memory was given one plate. Libraries were prepared and TCR repertoires were sequenced by different laboratories using diverse techniques, in order to increase sequencing depth and limit assay-specific biases. Broader findings and caveats from the paper: Rarefaction of sorted-subset datasets indicated incomplete sequencing despite the large sequencing depth. Compared with non-shared clonotypes, clonotypes shared by all four sorted-subset donors had higher generation probabilities. Only blood was sampled, and tissue TCR repertoires likely differ from those in blood. Across a few donors, around 5.4% of naive CD4, approximately 3.6% of naive CD8, approximately 2.5% of memory CD4, and about 0.44% of memory CD8 clonotypes were shared. Pairwise subsampling indicated that sequencing depth was expected to affect the degree of clonotype sharing among donors. Because the study included a small number of donors, the genetic and exposure-history diversity represented was limited. Larger estimated clonotype richness was generally found for naive subsets than for memory subsets.

Healthy HIV-negative adults with no recently reported acute infections or vaccinations were included as donors. All donors were Caucasian adults living in Nashville, Tennessee, USA. CD4+ T cells were enriched by magnetic negative selection, after which naive cells were positively selected on CD45RA and the negative fraction was taken as the memory subset. Blood was collected by leukapheresis, and PBMCs were isolated by Ficoll-Histopaque density gradient centrifugation and then cryopreserved in liquid nitrogen vapor phase. Analytical flow cytometry was used to check the purity and quantity of each magnetically sorted T cell population. Each sorted fraction had its genomic DNA isolated and then quantified by UV absorbance on a Nanodrop 2000c.

The sequence came from a man between 18 and 29 years old in good health. Some clones in this sample may be carry-over from other donors' samples. The sequence links TRBV29-1 to TRBJ2-1; no confident D gene assignment can be made. The specimen was memory CD4+ T cells from PBMCs. The cell subset or site label here, explained by the study, means: CD45RA-negative fraction. The CDR3 is CSVGTRLTYNEQFF. Read as DNA, the sequence is TGCAGCGTTGGAACCCGATTAACCTACAATGAGCAGTTCTTC.